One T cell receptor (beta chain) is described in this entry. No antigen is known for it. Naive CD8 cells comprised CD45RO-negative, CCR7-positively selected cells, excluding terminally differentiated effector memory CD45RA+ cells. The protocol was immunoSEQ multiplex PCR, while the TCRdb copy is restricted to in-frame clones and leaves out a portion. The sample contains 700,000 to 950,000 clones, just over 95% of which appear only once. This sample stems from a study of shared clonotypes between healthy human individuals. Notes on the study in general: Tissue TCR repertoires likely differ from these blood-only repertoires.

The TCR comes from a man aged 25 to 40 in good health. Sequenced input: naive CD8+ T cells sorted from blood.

The DNA for the CDR3 is TGCGCCAGCAGCGCCTCTCGTAACGAGCAGTACTTC. This sequence encodes CASSASRNEQYF. The chain links TRBV5-1 to TRBJ2-7; no firm D call. Germline V CDR1 and CDR2: SGHRS, YFSETQ. V dropped 4 bases and J dropped 5 bases, with 10 bases sitting between them. This CDR3 spans 12 amino acids.